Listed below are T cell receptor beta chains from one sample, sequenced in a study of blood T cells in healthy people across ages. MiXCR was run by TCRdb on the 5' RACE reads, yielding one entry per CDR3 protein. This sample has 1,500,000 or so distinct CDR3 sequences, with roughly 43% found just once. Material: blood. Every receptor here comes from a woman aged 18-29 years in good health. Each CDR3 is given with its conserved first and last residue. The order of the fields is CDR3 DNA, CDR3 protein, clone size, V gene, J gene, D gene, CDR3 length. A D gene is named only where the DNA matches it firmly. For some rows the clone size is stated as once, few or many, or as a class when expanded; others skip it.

CDR3nt: TGCAGTGCTAGAGAGCCGGCTAGCGCTGAGCAGTACTTC
CDR3aa: CSAREPASAEQYF
abundance: .
v_gene: TRBV20-1
j_gene: TRBJ2-5
d_gene: .
len: 13

CDR3nt: TGTGCCTGGAGTGTGGGACACTCGAGCTATGGCTACACCTTC
CDR3aa: CAWSVGHSSYGYTF
abundance: few
v_gene: TRBV30
j_gene: TRBJ1-2
d_gene: .
len: 14

CDR3nt: TGTGCCAACAGTCTCCCTCCGAACTATGGCTACACCTTC
CDR3aa: CANSLPPNYGYTF
abundance: .
v_gene: TRBV12-3/TRBV12-4
j_gene: TRBJ1-2
d_gene: .
len: 13

CDR3nt: TGTGCCAGCGGAACCAACGGACCCTGGAGCAGGAACACTGAAGCTTTCTTT
CDR3aa: CASGTNGPWSRNTEAFF
abundance: .
v_gene: TRBV12-3/TRBV12-4
j_gene: TRBJ1-1
d_gene: .
len: 17

CDR3nt: TGTGCCAGCAGGGTGGGGGACGAGACTAGGGGAGAGGCCCAGTACTTC
CDR3aa: CASRVGDETRGEAQYF
abundance: few
v_gene: TRBV11-2
j_gene: TRBJ2-5
d_gene: .
len: 16

CDR3nt: TGCGCCAGCAGCCAAGAGTACCAGGGGAGGGACATTCAGTACTTC
CDR3aa: CASSQEYQGRDIQYF
abundance: .
v_gene: TRBV4-3
j_gene: TRBJ2-4
d_gene: .
len: 15

CDR3nt: TGTGCCAGCTCACCCGGGGGAGCAGCTAGGGGCTACGAGCAGTACTTC
CDR3aa: CASSPGGAARGYEQYF
abundance: .
v_gene: TRBV18
j_gene: TRBJ2-7
d_gene: .
len: 16

CDR3nt: TGTGCCAGCAGCTTAGCGGCAGCCTACTATGGCTACACCTTC
CDR3aa: CASSLAAAYYGYTF
abundance: few
v_gene: TRBV7-8
j_gene: TRBJ1-2
d_gene: .
len: 14

CDR3nt: TGCGCCAGCAGCCCAACCGGTACGTGGGCCGAGCAGTACTTC
CDR3aa: CASSPTGTWAEQYF
abundance: few
v_gene: TRBV4-1
j_gene: TRBJ2-7
d_gene: .
len: 14

CDR3nt: TGTGCAAGCAGCCCCCCCCAAGGGAGGGGAGGGACCTACAATGAGCAGTTCTTC
CDR3aa: CASSPPQGRGGTYNEQFF
abundance: .
v_gene: TRBV9
j_gene: TRBJ2-1
d_gene: TRBD2
len: 18

CDR3nt: TGTGCCAGCAGCTTACGAGCGGAGGCCTACGAGCAGTACTTC
CDR3aa: CASSLRAEAYEQYF
abundance: .
v_gene: TRBV7-9
j_gene: TRBJ2-7
d_gene: .
len: 14

CDR3nt: TGTGCCAGCTCAAAAGGACAGGGCGGCAATCAGCCCCAGCATTTT
CDR3aa: CASSKGQGGNQPQHF
abundance: once
v_gene: TRBV18
j_gene: TRBJ1-5
d_gene: TRBD1
len: 15

CDR3nt: TGTGCCAGCAGCTTAAGTTCCTTAGATACGCAGTATTTT
CDR3aa: CASSLSSLDTQYF
abundance: many
v_gene: TRBV7-2
j_gene: TRBJ2-3
d_gene: .
len: 13

CDR3nt: TGTGCCAGCAGCGTTAGCGGGGGGACGAACACCGGGGAGCTGTTTTTT
CDR3aa: CASSVSGGTNTGELFF
abundance: few
v_gene: TRBV11-2
j_gene: TRBJ2-2
d_gene: TRBD2
len: 16

CDR3nt: TGTGCCAGCAGAAGACAGGGGAGGATGAACACTGAAGCTTTCTTT
CDR3aa: CASRRQGRMNTEAFF
abundance: few
v_gene: TRBV7-2
j_gene: TRBJ1-1
d_gene: TRBD1
len: 15

CDR3nt: TGCGCCAGCAGCTTGGAGGTGGGCCGGACTGAAGCTTTCTTT
CDR3aa: CASSLEVGRTEAFF
abundance: .
v_gene: TRBV5-1
j_gene: TRBJ1-1
d_gene: .
len: 14

CDR3nt: TGTGCCAGCAGTGTGGCGGCTCCGAGCTCCTACGAGCAGTACTTC
CDR3aa: CASSVAAPSSYEQYF
abundance: few
v_gene: TRBV25-1
j_gene: TRBJ2-7
d_gene: .
len: 15

CDR3nt: TGTGCCAGCAGCCCCCAGGGAGAAACCTCTTTCTTT
CDR3aa: CASSPQGETSFF
abundance: few
v_gene: TRBV13
j_gene: TRBJ1-1
d_gene: .
len: 12

CDR3nt: TGCGCCAGCAGCCTTGACGGCTACAATGAAAAACTGTTTTTT
CDR3aa: CASSLDGYNEKLFF
abundance: few
v_gene: TRBV5-1
j_gene: TRBJ1-4
d_gene: .
len: 14

CDR3nt: TGCGCCGGCAGCCCCTCTTGGACAGGGAGTTTTCAAGAGACCCAGTACTTC
CDR3aa: CAGSPSWTGSFQETQYF
abundance: .
v_gene: TRBV5-1
j_gene: TRBJ2-5
d_gene: TRBD1
len: 17

CDR3nt: TGTGCCAGCAGTTATCCCGGGGCCGATACGCAGTATTTT
CDR3aa: CASSYPGADTQYF
abundance: few
v_gene: TRBV6-5
j_gene: TRBJ2-3
d_gene: .
len: 13

CDR3nt: TGCAGTGCTGAAGACAGGTGGGGGGACACTGAAGCTTTCTTT
CDR3aa: CSAEDRWGDTEAFF
abundance: .
v_gene: TRBV20-1
j_gene: TRBJ1-1
d_gene: .
len: 14

CDR3nt: TGTGCCAGCAGTTTAAGTCTATCTCTTCTTATCCCCTATGGCTACACCTTC
CDR3aa: CASSLSLSLLIPYGYTF
abundance: .
v_gene: TRBV27
j_gene: TRBJ1-2
d_gene: .
len: 17

CDR3nt: TGCGCCAGCAAAAACGGCCCCCAGAATGAGCAGTTCTTC
CDR3aa: CASKNGPQNEQFF
abundance: .
v_gene: TRBV5-1
j_gene: TRBJ2-1
d_gene: .
len: 13

CDR3nt: TGTGCCATCAGTGATGGACTCGGGGGAGAGACCCAGTACTTC
CDR3aa: CAISDGLGGETQYF
abundance: .
v_gene: TRBV10-3
j_gene: TRBJ2-5
d_gene: .
len: 14

CDR3nt: TGTGCCAGCAGTTACCACACAGGGTCTGGCTACACCTTC
CDR3aa: CASSYHTGSGYTF
abundance: .
v_gene: TRBV6-2/TRBV6-3
j_gene: TRBJ1-2
d_gene: .
len: 13

CDR3nt: TGTGCCAGCAGTTACCGTGGGACGGCTCGCGGCTACACCTTC
CDR3aa: CASSYRGTARGYTF
abundance: few
v_gene: TRBV6-2/TRBV6-3
j_gene: TRBJ1-2
d_gene: .
len: 14

CDR3nt: TGTGCCAGCAGCGCGACTAGCGTGACCTCCTACAATGAGCAGTTCTTC
CDR3aa: CASSATSVTSYNEQFF
abundance: .
v_gene: TRBV9
j_gene: TRBJ2-1
d_gene: TRBD2
len: 16

CDR3nt: TGTGCCAGCAGTACCAGGACTCAGTCGGAAGAGACCCAGTACTTC
CDR3aa: CASSTRTQSEETQYF
abundance: .
v_gene: TRBV6-2/TRBV6-3
j_gene: TRBJ2-5
d_gene: .
len: 15

CDR3nt: TGCAGCGTTGAATGGGGGACAGGGAGGAACACTCAGTACTTC
CDR3aa: CSVEWGTGRNTQYF
abundance: .
v_gene: TRBV29-1
j_gene: TRBJ2-4
d_gene: TRBD1
len: 14

CDR3nt: TGCAGTGCGACCGGGACAGGGGGCGCAGCTGGAAACACCATATATTTT
CDR3aa: CSATGTGGAAGNTIYF
abundance: .
v_gene: TRBV20-1
j_gene: TRBJ1-3
d_gene: TRBD1
len: 16

CDR3nt: TGCAGCGCCACGATCCTCGTAGCGGGGGGGCCGGTTAGCTCCTACGAGCAGTACTTC
CDR3aa: CSATILVAGGPVSSYEQYF
abundance: .
v_gene: TRBV29-1
j_gene: TRBJ2-7
d_gene: TRBD2
len: 19

CDR3nt: TGTGCCAGCAGTTTAGGGTCGTTCCTCTCCTACAATGAGCAGTTCTTC
CDR3aa: CASSLGSFLSYNEQFF
abundance: .
v_gene: TRBV27
j_gene: TRBJ2-1
d_gene: .
len: 16

CDR3nt: TGTGCCAGCAGCTTAAATTTGGACCGAGATACGCAGTATTTT
CDR3aa: CASSLNLDRDTQYF
abundance: once
v_gene: TRBV11-2
j_gene: TRBJ2-3
d_gene: .
len: 14

CDR3nt: TGCGCCAGCAGCCAAGACTATGGGACAGTCCTCGGCTACACCTTC
CDR3aa: CASSQDYGTVLGYTF
abundance: .
v_gene: TRBV4-3
j_gene: TRBJ1-2
d_gene: TRBD1
len: 15

CDR3nt: TGCGCCAGCAGCCAAACCAATAGCGGGAGGGGGGAAGGGCAGTTCTTC
CDR3aa: CASSQTNSGRGEGQFF
abundance: .
v_gene: TRBV4-1
j_gene: TRBJ2-1
d_gene: TRBD2
len: 16

CDR3nt: TGTGCCAGCAGTGCACTACCTGGGGCAGATACGCAGTATTTT
CDR3aa: CASSALPGADTQYF
abundance: few
v_gene: TRBV12-3/TRBV12-4
j_gene: TRBJ2-3
d_gene: .
len: 14

CDR3nt: TGTGCCAGCAAAGGGGGCGGTGAAAACATTCAGTACTTC
CDR3aa: CASKGGGENIQYF
abundance: .
v_gene: TRBV2
j_gene: TRBJ2-4
d_gene: TRBD1
len: 13

CDR3nt: TGTGCCAGCAGCTTAGCTCGAGCGGGAGGGCCGTACGAGCAGTACTTC
CDR3aa: CASSLARAGGPYEQYF
abundance: .
v_gene: TRBV7-8
j_gene: TRBJ2-7
d_gene: TRBD2
len: 16

CDR3nt: TGTGCCAGCAGTACATCGGATCGGCAGTATTTT
CDR3aa: CASSTSDRQYF
abundance: few
v_gene: TRBV6-6
j_gene: TRBJ2-3
d_gene: .
len: 11

CDR3nt: TGTGCCATCAGTGATGCAGGGTCATCCGATAACGTCCTGACTTTC
CDR3aa: CAISDAGSSDNVLTF
abundance: .
v_gene: TRBV10-3
j_gene: TRBJ2-6
d_gene: .
len: 15

CDR3nt: TGTGCCAGCAGCTTAGGGCTCCGCCAGTACGAGCAGTACTTC
CDR3aa: CASSLGLRQYEQYF
abundance: few
v_gene: TRBV7-2
j_gene: TRBJ2-7
d_gene: .
len: 14

CDR3nt: TGTGCCATCAGTCACCCCTCTAGCAAGGGGTCCTACGAGCAGTACTTC
CDR3aa: CAISHPSSKGSYEQYF
abundance: many
v_gene: TRBV10-3
j_gene: TRBJ2-7
d_gene: .
len: 16

CDR3nt: TGTGCCACCAGTGATCCCCGTATGCAATGGGAGACCCAGTACTTC
CDR3aa: CATSDPRMQWETQYF
abundance: few
v_gene: TRBV24-1
j_gene: TRBJ2-5
d_gene: .
len: 15

CDR3nt: TGTGCCAGCAGTTTAAGTGACAGGGACAATGAGCAGTTCTTC
CDR3aa: CASSLSDRDNEQFF
abundance: .
v_gene: TRBV28
j_gene: TRBJ2-1
d_gene: TRBD1
len: 14

CDR3nt: TGTGCCTGGACTACACTGGAGTCGGACAGGGCCCACGAGCAGTACTTC
CDR3aa: CAWTTLESDRAHEQYF
abundance: .
v_gene: TRBV30
j_gene: TRBJ2-7
d_gene: TRBD1
len: 16

CDR3nt: TGTGCCAGCAGCAAGCGAGAAGGAGATTCACCCCTCCACTTT
CDR3aa: CASSKREGDSPLHF
abundance: .
v_gene: TRBV12-3/TRBV12-4
j_gene: TRBJ1-6
d_gene: .
len: 14

CDR3nt: TGTGCCAGCAGTTTAATCAGGGGTACTGGCTACACCTTC
CDR3aa: CASSLIRGTGYTF
abundance: .
v_gene: TRBV28
j_gene: TRBJ1-2
d_gene: .
len: 13

CDR3nt: TGTGCCACTGGACAGGACTCCAGCTCCTACAATGAGCAGTTCTTC
CDR3aa: CATGQDSSSYNEQFF
abundance: .
v_gene: TRBV2
j_gene: TRBJ2-1
d_gene: TRBD1
len: 15

CDR3nt: TGTGCCAGCAGCTTCGGGACAGGGGAATATGGCTACACCTTC
CDR3aa: CASSFGTGEYGYTF
abundance: few
v_gene: TRBV7-2
j_gene: TRBJ1-2
d_gene: TRBD1
len: 14

CDR3nt: TGCAGTGCTAGAGGACCGTCCCGCGAGCAGTACTTC
CDR3aa: CSARGPSREQYF
abundance: .
v_gene: TRBV20-1
j_gene: TRBJ2-7
d_gene: .
len: 12

CDR3nt: TGTGCCAGCAGCTCTAAATCAAAGGACACTGAAGCTTTCTTT
CDR3aa: CASSSKSKDTEAFF
abundance: once
v_gene: TRBV7-9
j_gene: TRBJ1-1
d_gene: .
len: 14

CDR3nt: TGTGCCAGCAGGAGCCGAGGGGTCCAGTACTTC
CDR3aa: CASRSRGVQYF
abundance: few
v_gene: TRBV6-2/TRBV6-3
j_gene: TRBJ2-7
d_gene: .
len: 11

CDR3nt: TGTGCCAGCAGTCCCGGGACAGGGATGGGGATGAACACTGAAGCTTTCTTT
CDR3aa: CASSPGTGMGMNTEAFF
abundance: .
v_gene: TRBV12-3/TRBV12-4
j_gene: TRBJ1-1
d_gene: TRBD1
len: 17

CDR3nt: TGTGCCAGCAGCGGACAGGGTTTTAATGAGCAGTTCTTC
CDR3aa: CASSGQGFNEQFF
abundance: .
v_gene: TRBV3-1
j_gene: TRBJ2-1
d_gene: TRBD1
len: 13

CDR3nt: TGTGCCAGCAGCCAATTAGGACTAGCGGAAGAGACCCAGTACTTC
CDR3aa: CASSQLGLAEETQYF
abundance: .
v_gene: TRBV14
j_gene: TRBJ2-5
d_gene: TRBD2
len: 15

CDR3nt: TGTGCCACCTCGCTCGGGTCCTTTCCTCCCACAGATACGCAGTATTTT
CDR3aa: CATSLGSFPPTDTQYF
abundance: few
v_gene: TRBV10-3
j_gene: TRBJ2-3
d_gene: .
len: 16

CDR3nt: TGCAGCGTTGTTGTAAGGGGGCGTCCCAATGAGCAGTACTTC
CDR3aa: CSVVVRGRPNEQYF
abundance: few
v_gene: TRBV29-1
j_gene: TRBJ2-5
d_gene: TRBD1
len: 14

CDR3nt: TGTGCCAGCAGTATCTTGGGGCAGGGCGGTCAGCCCCAGCATTTT
CDR3aa: CASSILGQGGQPQHF
abundance: .
v_gene: TRBV2
j_gene: TRBJ1-5
d_gene: .
len: 15

CDR3nt: TGTGCCAGCAGTTATTACAGGGTCGGTGAGCAGTTCTTC
CDR3aa: CASSYYRVGEQFF
abundance: .
v_gene: TRBV6-5
j_gene: TRBJ2-1
d_gene: .
len: 13